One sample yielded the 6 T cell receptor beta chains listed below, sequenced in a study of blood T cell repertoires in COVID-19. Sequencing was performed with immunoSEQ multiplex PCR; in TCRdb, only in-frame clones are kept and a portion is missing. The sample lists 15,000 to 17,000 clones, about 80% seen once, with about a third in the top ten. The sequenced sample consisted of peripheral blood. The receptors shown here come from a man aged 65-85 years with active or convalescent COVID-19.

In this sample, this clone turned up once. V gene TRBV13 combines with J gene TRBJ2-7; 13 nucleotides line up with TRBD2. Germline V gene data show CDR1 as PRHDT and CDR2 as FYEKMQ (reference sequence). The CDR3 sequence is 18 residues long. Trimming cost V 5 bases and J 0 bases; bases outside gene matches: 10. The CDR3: CASSRTSGRRGLSYEQYF. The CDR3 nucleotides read TGTGCCAGCAGCCGGACTAGCGGGAGAAGGGGGCTCTCCTACGAGCAGTACTTC.

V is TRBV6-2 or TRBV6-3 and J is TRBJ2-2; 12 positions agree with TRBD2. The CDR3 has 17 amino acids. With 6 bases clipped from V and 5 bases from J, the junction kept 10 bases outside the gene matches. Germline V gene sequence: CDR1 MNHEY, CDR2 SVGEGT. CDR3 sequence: CASSPLAGGPRTGELFF. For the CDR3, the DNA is TGTGCCAGCAGCCCCCTAGCGGGGGGGCCGAGGACCGGGGAGCTGTTTTTT.

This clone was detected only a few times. The CDR3 nucleotides read TGTGCCAGCAGTTCGGACAGGGGACGGTACGAGCAGTACTTC. Its translation: CASSSDRGRYEQYF. The chain is built from TRBV28 and TRBJ2-7; TRBD1 aligns across 9 bases. This CDR3 spans 14 amino acids. CDR1 and CDR2 from the germline V gene are MDHEN and SYDVKM. The V and J ends lost 4 bases and 4 bases, in that order; junction bases with no gene match: 5.

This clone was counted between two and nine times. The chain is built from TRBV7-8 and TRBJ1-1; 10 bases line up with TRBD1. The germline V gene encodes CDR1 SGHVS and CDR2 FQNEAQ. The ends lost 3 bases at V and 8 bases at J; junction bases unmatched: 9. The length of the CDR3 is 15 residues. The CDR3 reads CASSFGRADRGEAFF. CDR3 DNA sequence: TGTGCCAGCAGCTTTGGGCGGGCGGACAGGGGGGAAGCTTTCTTT.

CDR3 in DNA: TGTGCCAGCGGTAGCGGGAGGGCGTACGAGCAGTACTTC. This encodes CASGSGRAYEQYF. The J gene is TRBJ2-7, the V gene TRBV3-1 (or the pseudogene TRBV3-2); 11 nucleotides align to TRBD2. V shed 8 bases and J 4 bases; nucleotides not matched to a gene: 4. Germline V gene data show CDR1 as LGHDT and CDR2 as YNNKEL (reference sequence). This CDR3 has 13 amino acids.

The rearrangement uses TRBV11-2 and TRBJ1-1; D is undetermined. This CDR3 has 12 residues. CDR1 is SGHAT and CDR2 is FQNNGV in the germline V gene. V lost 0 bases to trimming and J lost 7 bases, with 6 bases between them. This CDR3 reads CASSLDRYEAFF. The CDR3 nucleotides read TGTGCCAGCAGCTTAGATCGGTATGAAGCTTTCTTT.